The next 24 T cell receptor beta chains were all read from a single sample in a study of blood T cell repertoires in COVID-19. Measured with immunoSEQ multiplex PCR; TCRdb has only the in-frame clones, and not every one. The table lists fewer than 50,000 clones, around three quarters of them singletons. Sample: peripheral blood. Every receptor here comes from a man aged 70 or older with acute or convalescent COVID-19.

V gene TRBV25-1 combines with J gene TRBJ2-3; possibly TRBD2 for D (6 bases). There are 16 residues in the CDR3. Between the trimmed V and J ends, which lost 3 bases and 2 bases, there was a span of 15 bases. Germline V gene data show CDR1 as MGHDK and CDR2 as SYGVNS. The CDR3 protein is CASSERLAFTTDTQYF. The CDR3 DNA is TGTGCCAGCAGTGAGAGGCTAGCGTTTACCACAGATACGCAGTATTTT.

The rearrangement links TRBV11-3 to TRBJ2-1, with 15 bases matching TRBD2. The CDR3 runs to 16 residues. CDR1 is SGHNT, CDR2 YENEEA, per germline. Trimming removed 5 bases from V and 6 bases from J; junction bases left unmatched: 5. CDR3 protein: CASSPGLAGGLNEQFF. The DNA of the CDR3 is TGTGCCAGCAGCCCGGGACTAGCGGGGGGTCTCAATGAGCAGTTCTTC.

The V call is TRBV6-2 or TRBV6-3, the J call TRBJ1-1; no reliable D call. The CDR3 has 14 amino acids. Germline CDR1 reads MNHEY; CDR2 reads SVGEGT. Deletions cut 0 bases from V and 4 bases from J, with 9 bases between. CDR3 nucleotide sequence: TGTGCCAGCAGTTACTCGCTCCGGAGCACTGAAGCTTTCTTT. It yields the protein CASSYSLRSTEAFF.

V is TRBV19 and J is TRBJ1-2; TRBD1 matches at 7 bases. The CDR3 runs to 12 residues. Germline V lookup: CDR1 LNHDA, CDR2 SQIVND (reference sequence). J lost 6 bases, V lost 7 bases, and 5 bases had no gene match. CDR3 region: CASNDREDGYTF. The CDR3 nucleotides are TGTGCCAGTAATGACAGGGAGGATGGCTACACCTTC.

The chain carries TRBV5-1 and TRBJ2-3, with D perhaps TRBD1 (6 bases). The CDR3 spans 14 residues. Germline CDR1 SGHRS, CDR2 YFSETQ. The V end lost 1 base, the J end lost 3 bases, and 9 bases lay between the germline ends. The CDR3 sequence is CASSLTGRTDTQYF. As DNA, the CDR3 is TGCGCCAGCAGCTTGACAGGGCGAACAGATACGCAGTATTTT.

The rearrangement joins TRBV2 to TRBJ1-5; no clear D. The V and J ends lost 1 base and 4 bases respectively, with 11 bases between them. CDR3 length: 15 amino acids. CDR1 and CDR2 from the germline V gene are SNHLY and FYNNEI. CDR3 in amino acids: CASSEGPDGNQPQHF. In DNA form, the CDR3 reads TGTGCCAGCAGTGAAGGCCCCGACGGGAATCAGCCCCAGCATTTT.

With regard to this clone: Other DNA sequences in this sample translate to the same CDR3. The chain is built from TRBV11-2 and TRBJ2-7, with D hard to call. Trimming left V 3 bases short and J 0 bases short, with 6 bases between. There are 13 residues in the CDR3. CDR1 is SGHAT and CDR2 is FQNNGV in the germline V gene. The CDR3 reads CASSFGSSYEQYF. The CDR3 coding sequence is TGTGCCAGCAGCTTCGGTAGCTCCTACGAGCAGTACTTC.

The chain links TRBV11-2 to TRBJ1-3, with 10 bases identical to TRBD1. The CDR3 consists of 16 residues. From germline, CDR1 is SGHAT and CDR2 FQNNGV. The V gene end was trimmed by 5 bases and the J gene end by 4 bases; junction bases not matched to a gene: 8. CDR3 nucleotides: TGTGCCAGCAGCCGGGGGGGACAGGGGAGCGGAAACACCATATATTTT. Translation gives CASSRGGQGSGNTIYF.

This clone has more than one count but fewer than ten. The chain joins TRBV7-2 to TRBJ2-1; D is perhaps TRBD2 (5 bases). Germline CDR1 SGHTA, CDR2 FQGNSA. The length of the CDR3 is 14 residues. V lost 9 bases to trimming and J lost 4 bases, with 16 bases between them. For the CDR3, the DNA is TGTGCCAGTCGTAGGACTCCGACATACAATGAGCAGTTCTTC. Translating gives CASRRTPTYNEQFF.

This clone is a singleton in its sample. The V gene is TRBV19, the J gene TRBJ2-1; TRBD2 matches at 11 bases. The CDR3 is made up of 17 amino acids. The V segment lost 6 bases and the J segment 7 bases; nucleotides outside the gene matches: 14. The germline V gene encodes CDR1 LNHDA and CDR2 SQIVND (reference sequence). The CDR3, as DNA: TGTGCCAGTAGCCCTGCCCGTAGCGGGGGGGCCGGGAATGAGCAGTTCTTC. Amino acid sequence: CASSPARSGGAGNEQFF.

The V gene is TRBV6-4, the J gene TRBJ1-5, with TRBD1 identical over 8 bases. The CDR3 sequence is 15 residues long. Germline V gene data show CDR1 as MRHNA and CDR2 as SNTAGT. J lost 5 bases, V lost 3 bases, and 6 bases had no gene match. The CDR3, as DNA: TGTGCCAGCAGTGAAATACCAGGGGGCGATCAGCCCCAGCATTTT. Translating gives CASSEIPGGDQPQHF.

V usage is TRBV2 and J usage is TRBJ2-3; TRBD2 is a possible D gene (6 bases). Germline CDR1 SNHLY, CDR2 FYNNEI. The CDR3 has 13 residues. Trimming removed 7 bases at V and 2 bases at J, with 10 bases between. The CDR3 DNA is TGTGCCAGCATTCAGGACTACACAGATACGCAGTATTTT. As protein: CASIQDYTDTQYF.

The CDR3, as DNA: TGTGCCTGGAGCGGCCCTACAGGTTATGGCTACACCTTC. Amino acid sequence: CAWSGPTGYGYTF. The chain carries TRBV30 and TRBJ1-2; perhaps TRBD1 as D (5 bases). Trimming removed 3 bases at V and 5 bases at J, with 13 bases between. Germline CDR1 is GTSNPN and CDR2 is SVGIG (reference sequence). The CDR3 has 13 amino acids.

This clone occurred once. The CDR3 loop is CASSARGAGNSPLHF. CDR3 in DNA: TGTGCCAGCAGCGCTCGGGGGGCTGGGAATTCACCCCTCCACTTT. The rearrangement joins TRBV7-8 to TRBJ1-6; a possible D gene is TRBD1 (6 bases). Germline V CDR1 and CDR2: SGHVS, FQNEAQ. Trimming cost V 5 bases and J 7 bases, with 15 bases left between them. The CDR3 spans 15 residues.

Written as DNA, the CDR3 is TGTGCCAGCAGCCTCCCTCAGTCACCCCTCCACTTT. This translates into CASSLPQSPLHF. The V call is TRBV12-3 or TRBV12-4, the J call TRBJ1-6; the D is unclear. V was clipped by 6 bases and J by 10 bases, with 10 bases between them. This CDR3 has 12 residues.

CDR3 region: CSAGTSGRSETQYF. The CDR3 coding sequence is TGCAGCGCCGGGACTAGCGGGAGGTCAGAGACCCAGTACTTC. The rearrangement joins TRBV29-1 to TRBJ2-5; 15 positions match TRBD2. The V gene's germline CDR1 is SQVTM and CDR2 ANQGSEA. V trimming: 7 bases; J trimming: 4 bases; junction bases outside the gene matches: 4. CDR3 size: 14 residues.

This clone has only a few counts. The V gene is TRBV7-3, the J gene TRBJ2-1; 9 nucleotides line up with TRBD2. In germline, CDR1 is SGHTA, CDR2 FQGTGA. The CDR3 is 15 residues long. Trimming removed 3 bases from V and 2 bases from J; junction bases left unmatched: 2. DNA of the CDR3: TGTGCCAGCAGCTTGAGCGGGGGGACCTACAATGAGCAGTTCTTC. This gives the protein CASSLSGGTYNEQFF.

The CDR3 region has the DNA TGTGCCAGCAGTGGGGCCGACAGGGAAAGGGGCTACACCTTC. As protein: CASSGADRERGYTF. The chain couples TRBV28 to TRBJ1-2; 7 bases map to TRBD1. Germline CDR1 MDHEN, CDR2 SYDVKM. The CDR3 is made up of 14 amino acids. Unmatched junction bases numbered 11, after V lost 5 bases and J lost 8 bases.

J is TRBJ1-1 and V is TRBV19; tentatively, D is TRBD1 (5 bases). The ends were cut back, 10 bases at V and 1 base at J, with 10 bases in the middle. The CDR3 covers 12 residues. The germline gives CDR1 LNHDA, CDR2 SQIVND (reference sequence). The CDR3 reads CATRDRNTEAFF. CDR3 nucleotide sequence: TGTGCCACCCGAGACAGGAACACTGAAGCTTTCTTT.

Concerning this clone: The junction and the germline gene differ at one end; a read error may be behind it. This chain uses TRBV4-3 with TRBJ2-2, with 8 bases fitting TRBD2. Germline V gives CDR1 LGHNA, CDR2 YSLEER. CDR3 length equals 9 residues. The CDR3, as DNA: TGCGCCAGCTTGCCGGGGGGGGTTTTT. Its protein is CASLPGGVF.

This chain joins TRBV7-8 and TRBJ2-7; the D gene is possibly TRBD1 (6 bases). The CDR3 totals 13 residues. Germline V gene sequence: CDR1 SGHVS, CDR2 FQNEAQ. Trimming took off 1 base at V and 3 bases at J, with 7 bases between the two ends. CDR3 nucleotide sequence: TGTGCCAGCAGCTTAGAGACAGGCTACGAGCAGTACTTC. Translated, it gives CASSLETGYEQYF.

The V call is TRBV4-2, the J call TRBJ1-6, with D hard to call. This CDR3 spans 17 amino acids. CDR1 is LGHNA, CDR2 YNFKEQ, per germline. The ends were cut back, 4 bases at V and 7 bases at J, with 20 bases in the middle. The CDR3 sequence: CASSLFGGGRGNSPLHF. The CDR3 nucleotides read TGTGCCAGCAGCCTCTTTGGCGGAGGACGGGGAAATTCACCCCTCCACTTT.

The chain has TRBV27 and TRBJ2-3; a weak D match, TRBD2 (6 bases). Germline V CDR1 and CDR2: MNHEY, SMNVEV (reference sequence). V lost 5 bases to trimming and J lost 1 base, with 19 bases between them. The CDR3 has 17 residues. In nucleotides, the CDR3 is TGTGCCAGCAGTGCCCGAGGGGAGCGGGCACGCACAGATACGCAGTATTTT. Translation gives CASSARGERARTDTQYF.

In this sample, this clone turned up once. This chain uses TRBV19 with TRBJ2-7, with 7 bases aligning to TRBD2. Per the germline V gene, CDR1 is LNHDA and CDR2 is SQIVND (reference sequence). J gave up 5 bases and V 9 bases, and 16 bases lay outside the gene matches. The CDR3 runs 15 residues. The CDR3 nucleotides are TGTGCCAGCACTGGGGCTAGCGGACTCGGGAACGAGCAGTACTTC. Translation gives CASTGASGLGNEQYF.